One and the same sample provided the 26 T cell receptor beta chains below, sequenced in a study of cytomegalovirus exposure and HLA in healthy donors. Amplification used 60 Vbeta primers and 13 Jbeta primers. Data came from immunoSEQ multiplex PCR; TCRdb stores just in-frame clones and leaves some out. The sample yields 150,000 to 160,000 clones, nearly 80% seen once. Material for sequencing was PBMCs. These TCRs come from a man aged 25 to 40 in good health and CMV-seropositive.

This chain links TRBV5-4 with TRBJ1-1; tentative D call: TRBD1 (6 bases). This CDR3 spans 11 amino acids. Trimming cost V 4 bases and J 10 bases, with 11 bases left between them. CDR1 and CDR2 from the germline V gene are SGHNT and YYREEE (reference sequence). CDR3 bases: TGTGCCAGCAGCGGGGGCTTGCGAGCTTTCTTT. Translated, it gives CASSGGLRAFF.

The chain uses TRBV12-5 and TRBJ1-5; a weak D match, TRBD1 (5 bases). The CDR3 is 14 amino acids. In germline, CDR1 is LGHNT, CDR2 FRNRAP. V lost 9 bases and J 8 bases, leaving 20 bases between the germline ends. The CDR3 region is CASRQFSQREPQHF. CDR3 coding DNA: TGTGCTAGCAGACAGTTCTCGCAAAGGGAGCCCCAGCATTTT.

V is TRBV4-1 and J is TRBJ2-1; 11 bases align to TRBD2. The length of the CDR3 is 15 residues. The germline CDR1 and CDR2 sequences are MGHRA and YSYEKL. V shed 4 bases and J 5 bases; nucleotides not matched to a gene: 4. This chain's CDR3 is CASSPTSGVNNEQFF. As DNA, the CDR3 is TGCGCCAGCAGCCCGACTAGCGGGGTTAACAATGAGCAGTTCTTC.

The chain carries TRBV10-3 and TRBJ2-6; the match to TRBD1 covers 7 bases. V lost 10 bases and J lost 0; bases outside the gene matches: 3. This CDR3 is 14 amino acids long. The germline CDR1 and CDR2 sequences are ENHRY and SYGVKD. In DNA, the CDR3 is TGTGCCACGACAGGGTTCTCTGGGGCCAACGTCCTGACTTTC. Its protein product is CATTGFSGANVLTF.

V and J are TRBV15 and TRBJ1-2; D may be TRBD1 (5 bases). V was shortened by 3 bases and J by 8 bases, with 7 bases between the two germline ends. The CDR3 is 11 amino acids. Germline CDR1 LNHNV, CDR2 YYDKDF (reference sequence). The CDR3, as DNA: TGTGCCACCAGCAGCCCAGGGGGCTACACCTTC. It encodes CATSSPGGYTF. The full variable domain, completed using reference TRBV15 and TRBJ1-2, is DAMVIQNPRYQVTQFGKPVTLSCSQTLNHNVMYWYQQKSSQAPKLLFHYYDKDFNNEADTPDNFQSRRPNTSFCFLDIRSPGLGDTAMYLCATSSPGGYTFGSGTRLTVV.

J is TRBJ1-2 and V is TRBV6-1; D gene uncertain. Between the trimmed V and J ends, which lost 6 bases and 4 bases, there was a span of 6 bases. This CDR3 contains 11 residues. Germline assignment: CDR1 MNHNS and CDR2 SASEGT. The CDR3 coding sequence is TGTGCCAGCAGAGCGGCCTATGGCTACACCTTC. It codes for CASRAAYGYTF.

The chain employs TRBV6-5 and TRBJ2-7, with TRBD1 identical over 10 bases. Germline V gives CDR1 MNHEY, CDR2 SVGAGI. V shed 4 bases and J 6 bases; nucleotides not matched to a gene: 12. The length of the CDR3 is 16 residues. The DNA of the CDR3 is TGTGCCAGCAGTTTGGGACAGGGGATAGTCGGCTCCGAGCAGTACTTC. Residues: CASSLGQGIVGSEQYF.

The chain has TRBV4-1 and TRBJ1-2, with D possibly TRBD1 on 5 matching bases. The V gene lost 1 base and the J gene lost 4 bases, with 10 bases spanning the gap. The germline gives CDR1 MGHRA, CDR2 YSYEKL. The CDR3 is 14 amino acids. The CDR3 coding sequence is TGCGCCAGCAGCCAAGTGCTAGGGGCCTATGGCTACACCTTC. As protein: CASSQVLGAYGYTF.

J is TRBJ1-5 and V is TRBV7-9, with no clear D. This CDR3 contains 14 residues. With 1 base removed from V and 3 bases from J, the gap between germline ends came to 7 bases. Per the germline V gene, CDR1 is SEHNR and CDR2 is FQNEAQ (reference sequence). This chain's CDR3 is CASSLENINQPQHF. DNA of the CDR3: TGTGCCAGCAGCTTAGAGAACATCAATCAGCCCCAGCATTTT.

The rearrangement links TRBV4-1 to TRBJ2-5, with 9 bases identical to TRBD1. CDR3 length: 18 amino acids. The germline CDR1 and CDR2 sequences are MGHRA and YSYEKL. Trimming cost V 0 bases and J 4 bases; bases outside gene matches: 12. In nucleotides, the CDR3 is TGCGCCAGCAGCCAAGATCCTATAACCGGGACAGGGCGAGAGACCCAGTACTTC. Encoded protein: CASSQDPITGTGRETQYF.

In this sample, this clone turned up once. The sample holds other DNA sequences that translate to the same CDR3. This chain connects TRBV6-5 to TRBJ2-5; D is perhaps TRBD2 (7 bases). The CDR3 length is 14 residues. V lost 2 bases and J lost 5, with 12 bases in between. Germline CDR1 is MNHEY and CDR2 is SVGAGI. The CDR3 region is CASSYGGGGETQYF. The CDR3 nucleotides are TGTGCCAGCAGTTACGGGGGAGGGGGGGAGACCCAGTACTTC.

This chain connects TRBV4-2 to TRBJ2-3; the match to TRBD2 covers 7 bases. This CDR3 spans 19 amino acids. The germline V gene has CDR1 LGHNA and CDR2 YNFKEQ. The J segment lost 4 bases and the V segment lost 4 bases, leaving 20 bases of the junction unmatched. DNA for the CDR3: TGTGCCAGCAGCCGCCGGGGCTGGGCGGGAGATCGACAGCCAGATACGCAGTATTTT. Protein: CASSRRGWAGDRQPDTQYF.

V is TRBV11-3 and J is TRBJ2-3; D remains ambiguous. Germline CDR1 SGHNT, CDR2 YENEEA. Trimming stripped 0 bases from V and 5 bases from J, with 6 bases between. CDR3 size: 13 residues. The CDR3 spells CASSLDSGDTQYF. The DNA of the CDR3 is TGTGCCAGCAGCTTAGATAGTGGAGATACGCAGTATTTT.

V and J are TRBV20-1 and TRBJ1-2; D might be TRBD1 (6 bases). Trimming removed 5 bases at V and 7 bases at J, with 8 bases between. This CDR3 is built from 10 residues. Per germline, CDR1 DFQATT and CDR2 SNEGSKA (reference sequence). CDR3 DNA sequence: TGCAGTGCTTCAGGGGTTGGCTACACCTTC. It encodes CSASGVGYTF.

The rearrangement links TRBV6-5 to TRBJ2-7; D uncertain. Trimming took off 5 bases at V and 7 bases at J, with 18 bases between the two ends. CDR1 is MNHEY, CDR2 SVGAGI, per germline. CDR3 length: 14 amino acids. CDR3 sequence: CASSEERDPGEQYF. CDR3 nucleotides: TGTGCCAGCAGTGAAGAGAGAGATCCGGGTGAGCAGTACTTC.

This chain connects TRBV11-1 to TRBJ2-1, with 8 bases matching TRBD1. Germline loops: CDR1 SGHAT, CDR2 FQDESV (reference sequence). The junction had 4 bases not matched to a gene; V was cut back by 1 base and J by 5 bases. The CDR3 length is 15 residues. The CDR3 reads CASSLEGQGDNEQFF. Written as DNA, the CDR3 is TGTGCCAGCAGCTTAGAAGGACAGGGAGACAATGAGCAGTTCTTC.

This clone was seen just once. Relative to the germline gene, one junction end is altered; a read error may explain this. This sequence joins TRBV30 and TRBJ2-2, with D perhaps matching TRBD2 (6 bases). Germline V gene sequence: CDR1 GTSNPN, CDR2 SVGIG (reference sequence). CDR3 size: 12 residues. The CDR3 loop is CARRADRRELFF. DNA of the CDR3: TGTGCCCGGAGGGCGGATCGCCGGGAGCTGTTTTTT. Based on the CDR3 plus reference TRBV30 and TRBJ2-2, the full variable domain is SQTIHQWPATLVQPVGSPLSLECTVEGTSNPNLYWYRQAAGRGLQLLFYSVGIGQISSEVPQNLSASRPQDRQFILSSKKLLLSDSGFYLCARRADRRELFFGEGSRLTVL.

The V gene is TRBV25-1, the J gene TRBJ1-2, with TRBD1 identical over 11 bases. V dropped 2 bases and J dropped 6; count of bases not matched to a gene: 14. CDR3 length: 18 amino acids. Germline V gene lookup returns CDR1 MGHDK and CDR2 SYGVNS. The CDR3 reads CASSEKIWTGGDSDGYTF. Written as DNA, the CDR3 is TGTGCCAGCAGTGAAAAGATCTGGACAGGGGGCGATTCGGATGGCTACACCTTC.

J is TRBJ2-7 and V is TRBV25-1, with 10 bases fitting TRBD1. Germline CDR1 and CDR2: MGHDK and SYGVNS. The CDR3 is made up of 15 amino acids. V trimming: 3 bases; J trimming: 7 bases; junction bases outside the gene matches: 9. CDR3 sequence: CASSDLGTGAGEQYF. The CDR3 bases are TGTGCCAGCAGTGATCTAGGGACAGGGGCTGGGGAGCAGTACTTC.

DNA for the CDR3: TGTGCCAGCAGCCTAGGAGGGACAGGTGCCTACGAGCAGTACTTC. Its translation: CASSLGGTGAYEQYF. This chain uses TRBV7-2 with TRBJ2-7; 8 positions match TRBD1. This CDR3 region has 15 residues. J gave up 2 bases and V 5 bases, and 8 bases lay outside the gene matches. Germline-derived CDR1 and CDR2 are SGHTA and FQGNSA.

The chain is built from TRBV6-6 and TRBJ2-7; 7 bases are shared with TRBD1. J was trimmed by 2 bases and V by 6 bases; bases with no gene match: 4. CDR3 length: 13 amino acids. Germline loops: CDR1 MNHNY, CDR2 SVGAGI (reference sequence). The CDR3 DNA follows: TGTGCCAGCAGCAACAGGGGCCCCTACGAGCAGTACTTC. Protein product: CASSNRGPYEQYF.

This sequence joins TRBV5-1 and TRBJ2-1; D unresolved. Trimming took 1 base from V and 0 from J, leaving 8 bases between them. Germline V lookup: CDR1 SGHRS, CDR2 YFSETQ. This CDR3 is built from 15 residues. The CDR3: CASSLTANSYNEQFF. As DNA, the CDR3 is TGCGCCAGCAGCTTGACAGCCAACTCCTACAATGAGCAGTTCTTC.

This clone was counted once. This chain joins TRBV4-2 and TRBJ1-1; D perhaps matches TRBD1 (5 bases). The CDR3 has 15 amino acids. From germline, CDR1 is LGHNA and CDR2 YNFKEQ. Trimming pared 1 base from V and 5 bases from J, leaving 14 bases between. In DNA, the CDR3 is TGTGCCAGCAGCCAAGTCGCGACAGCGTCTACTGAAGCTTTCTTT. Its protein is CASSQVATASTEAFF.

V is TRBV10-1 and J is TRBJ2-1; 9 nucleotides match TRBD2. With V trimmed by 4 bases and J by 7 bases, 11 bases remained unmatched. CDR1 is WNHNN and CDR2 is SYGVQD in the germline V gene (reference sequence). The CDR3 consists of 16 residues. CDR3 nucleotide sequence: TGCGCCAGCAGTGGAGGGGCGGGAGGGCCAATTAATGAGCAGTTCTTC. Its protein is CASSGGAGGPINEQFF.

V and J are TRBV19 and TRBJ1-2; tentative D call: TRBD1 (5 bases). Germline-derived CDR1 and CDR2 are LNHDA and SQIVND (reference sequence). V was pared by 5 bases and J by 4 bases, with 14 bases between. The CDR3 spans 14 residues. CDR3 DNA: TGTGCCAGTAGTTCCCGGGACTGGTTCTATGGCTACACCTTC. Encoded protein: CASSSRDWFYGYTF.

The chain joins TRBV27 to TRBJ2-1, with TRBD2 matching 8 bases. Losses at the gene ends were 5 bases for V and 8 bases for J; bases not matched to a gene: 11. The CDR3 is 15 amino acids. The V gene's germline CDR1 is MNHEY and CDR2 SMNVEV (reference sequence). This CDR3 is CASSELAERLDEQFF. As DNA, the CDR3 is TGTGCCAGCAGTGAACTAGCGGAGAGATTGGATGAGCAGTTCTTC.